This T cell receptor beta chain was profiled in a study of T cell repertoires in cytomegalovirus infection. Across the study: Both CMV infection and a matching HLA type were indicated by public TCR beta signatures. Study-wide results and limits: Within the response measured ex vivo, HLA-C-restricted CMV-specific TCR beta clonotypes were dominant. Summed frequency of shared TCR beta families picked out CMV carriers who also had the relevant HLA.

TCRdb reprocessed the reads via MiXCR and lists one record per CDR3 protein. The sample contains tens of thousands of distinct CDR3 sequences, approximately 19% of which appear only once. This CDR3 has 15 amino acids. V was clipped by 4 bases and J by 7 bases; unmatched bases: 8. Germline V gene data show CDR1 as SGHVS and CDR2 as FQNEAQ. This clonotype was observed at least ten times. The antigen is not known. This sequence was found in a human donor in good health (CMV status not recorded). Some clones in this sample may be carry-over from other donors' samples. The sample consisted of CD8+ T cells from cultured PBMCs, taken from culture after CMV antigen stimulation. The chain uses TRBV7-8 and TRBJ2-7; 12 nucleotides align to TRBD2. The CDR3 protein is CASSSLAGGPGEQYF. CDR3 DNA sequence: TGTGCCAGCAGCTCTCTAGCGGGAGGGCCGGGGGAGCAGTACTTC. Full variable domain (remainder filled in from reference TRBV7-8 and TRBJ2-7): GAGVSQSPRYKVAKRGQDVALRCDPISGHVSLFWYQQALGQGPEFLTYFQNEAQLDKSGLPSDRFFAERPEGSVSTLKIQRTQQEDSAVYLCASSSLAGGPGEQYFGPGTRLTVT.